This T cell receptor (beta chain) was sequenced during a study of T cells in Graves' hyperthyroidism and ophthalmopathy. General study results and limits: Blood samples included most of the expanded thyroid clonotypes exceeding 0.001.

This clonotype was seen at least ten times. Its antigen is unidentified. In patients aged 18 to 65, hyperthyroidism was newly diagnosed, with duration under 2 months. Patients showing uncontrolled infection, other autoimmune disease, pregnancy or lactation were ineligible. What was amplified from RNA transcripts were TCR beta CDR3 regions. TCR CDR3 underwent first-round RT-PCR with the HTBI primer set. MiXCR, applied by TCRdb to the multiplex PCR reads, yields one record per CDR3 protein. The sample carries fewer than 600,000 distinct CDR3 sequences, around 15% recorded once. After removal of 0 bases from V and 1 base from J, the junction contained 11 bases not matched to a gene. The germline gives CDR1 KGHSH, CDR2 LQKENI. This CDR3 contains 18 residues.

The sample comprised blood. The sequence was collected from a woman aged 18-29 years with Graves' hyperthyroidism. The chain links TRBV18 to TRBJ2-5; 7 nucleotides agree with TRBD1. Written as DNA, the CDR3 is TGTGCCAGCTCACCACCGACAGGGCAAGCTGCCGTCCAAGAGACCCAGTACTTC. It yields the protein CASSPPTGQAAVQETQYF.